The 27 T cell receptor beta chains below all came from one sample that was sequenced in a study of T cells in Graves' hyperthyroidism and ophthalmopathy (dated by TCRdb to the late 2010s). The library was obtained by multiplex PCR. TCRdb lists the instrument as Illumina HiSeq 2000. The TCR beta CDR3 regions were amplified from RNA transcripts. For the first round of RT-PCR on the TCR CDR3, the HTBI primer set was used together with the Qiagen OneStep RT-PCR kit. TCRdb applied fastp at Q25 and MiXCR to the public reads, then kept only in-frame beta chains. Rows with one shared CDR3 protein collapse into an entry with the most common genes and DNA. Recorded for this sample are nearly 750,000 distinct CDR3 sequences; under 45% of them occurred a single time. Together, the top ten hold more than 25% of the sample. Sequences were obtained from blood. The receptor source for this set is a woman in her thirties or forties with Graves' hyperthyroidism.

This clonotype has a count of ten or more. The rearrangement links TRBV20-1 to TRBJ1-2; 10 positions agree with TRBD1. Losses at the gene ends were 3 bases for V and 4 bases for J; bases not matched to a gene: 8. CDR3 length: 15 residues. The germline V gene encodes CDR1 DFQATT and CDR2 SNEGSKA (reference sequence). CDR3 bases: TGCAGTGCTAGGACAGGGGGCTGGGCTGTCTATGGCTACACCTTC. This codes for CSARTGGWAVYGYTF.

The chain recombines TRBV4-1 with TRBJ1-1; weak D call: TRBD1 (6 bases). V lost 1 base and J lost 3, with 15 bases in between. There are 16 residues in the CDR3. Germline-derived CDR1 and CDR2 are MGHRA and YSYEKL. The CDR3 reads CASSQVFRGGDTEAFF. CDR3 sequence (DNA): TGCGCCAGCAGCCAAGTTTTTAGAGGGGGAGACACTGAAGCTTTCTTT.

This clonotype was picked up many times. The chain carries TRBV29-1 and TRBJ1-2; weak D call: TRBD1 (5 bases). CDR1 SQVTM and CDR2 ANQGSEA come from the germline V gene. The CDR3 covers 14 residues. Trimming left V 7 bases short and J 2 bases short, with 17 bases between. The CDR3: CSAPVQGSNYGYTF. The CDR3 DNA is TGCAGCGCGCCAGTGCAGGGTTCCAACTATGGCTACACCTTC.

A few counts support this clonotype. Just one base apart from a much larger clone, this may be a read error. The CDR3 DNA reads TGTGCCAGCGATGGGGCATTGTCCTACGAGCAGTGCTTC. Translation: CASDGALSYEQCF. The rearrangement links TRBV2 to TRBJ2-7; possibly TRBD1 for D (5 bases). Germline V gene lookup returns CDR1 SNHLY and CDR2 FYNNEI. The CDR3 consists of 13 residues. Full variable domain (missing parts from reference TRBV2 and TRBJ2-7): EPEVTQTPSHQVTQMGQEVILRCVPISNHLYFYWYRQILGQKVEFLVSFYNNEISEKSEIFDDQFSVERPDGSNFTLKIRSTKLEDSAMYFCASDGALSYEQCFGPGTRLTVT.

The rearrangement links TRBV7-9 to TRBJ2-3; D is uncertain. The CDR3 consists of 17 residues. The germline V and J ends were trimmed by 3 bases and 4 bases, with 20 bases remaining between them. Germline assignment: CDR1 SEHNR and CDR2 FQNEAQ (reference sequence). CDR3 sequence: CASSLLPSTRLPDTQYF. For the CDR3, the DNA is TGTGCCAGCAGCTTGCTTCCTTCGACTCGGCTCCCAGATACGCAGTATTTT.

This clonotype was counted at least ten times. In nucleotides, the CDR3 is TGTGCCAGTTCGACACAGATGTCTAATGAAAAACTGTTTTTT. Translation: CASSTQMSNEKLFF. J is TRBJ1-4 and V is TRBV19; no firm D call. Deletions cut 8 bases from V and 3 bases from J, with 13 bases between. CDR1 and CDR2 (germline): LNHDA, SQIVND (reference sequence). The CDR3 length is 14 residues.

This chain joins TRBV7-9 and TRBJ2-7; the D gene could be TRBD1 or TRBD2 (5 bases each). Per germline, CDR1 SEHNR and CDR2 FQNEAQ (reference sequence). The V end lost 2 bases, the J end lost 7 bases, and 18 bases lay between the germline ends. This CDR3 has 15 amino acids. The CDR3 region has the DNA TGTGCCAGCAGCTTATGGGGGAACTCCCGGGGTGAGCAGTACTTC. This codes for CASSLWGNSRGEQYF. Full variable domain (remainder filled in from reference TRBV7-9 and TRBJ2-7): DTGVSQNPRHKITKRGQNVTFRCDPISEHNRLYWYRQTLGQGPEFLTYFQNEAQLEKSRLLSDRFSAERPKGSFSTLEIQRTEQGDSAMYLCASSLWGNSRGEQYFGPGTRLTVT.

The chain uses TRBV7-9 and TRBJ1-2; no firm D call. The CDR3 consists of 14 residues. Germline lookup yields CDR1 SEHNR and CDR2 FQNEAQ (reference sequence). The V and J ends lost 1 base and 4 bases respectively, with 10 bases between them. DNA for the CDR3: TGTGCCAGCAGCTTAGAATTTGGAGGCTATGGCTACACCTTC. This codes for CASSLEFGGYGYTF.

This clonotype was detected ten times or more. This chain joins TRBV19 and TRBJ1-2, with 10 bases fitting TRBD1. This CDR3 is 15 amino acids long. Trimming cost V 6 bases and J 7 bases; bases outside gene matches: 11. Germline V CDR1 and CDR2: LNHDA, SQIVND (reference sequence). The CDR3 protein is CASSTRDRGRSGYTF. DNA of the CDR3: TGTGCCAGTAGCACGAGGGACAGGGGTCGGAGTGGCTACACCTTC.

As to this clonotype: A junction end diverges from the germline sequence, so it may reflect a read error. The CDR3 is CASFARSGANVPTF. Here the CDR3 DNA reads TGTGCCAGCTTCGCCCGCTCTGGGGCCAACGTCCCGACTTTC. The J gene is TRBJ2-6, the V gene TRBV19; D perhaps matches TRBD1 (5 bases). The germline V gene encodes CDR1 LNHDA and CDR2 SQIVND (reference sequence). The CDR3 is 14 amino acids.

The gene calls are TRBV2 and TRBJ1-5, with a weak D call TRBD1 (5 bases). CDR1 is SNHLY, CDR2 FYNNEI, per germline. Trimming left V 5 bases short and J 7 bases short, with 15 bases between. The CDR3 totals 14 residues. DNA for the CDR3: TGTGCCAGCAGTTACATCCCCGCAGGGCAGCCCCAGCATTTT. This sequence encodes CASSYIPAGQPQHF. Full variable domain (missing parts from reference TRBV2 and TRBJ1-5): EPEVTQTPSHQVTQMGQEVILRCVPISNHLYFYWYRQILGQKVEFLVSFYNNEISEKSEIFDDQFSVERPDGSNFTLKIRSTKLEDSAMYFCASSYIPAGQPQHFGDGTRLSIL.

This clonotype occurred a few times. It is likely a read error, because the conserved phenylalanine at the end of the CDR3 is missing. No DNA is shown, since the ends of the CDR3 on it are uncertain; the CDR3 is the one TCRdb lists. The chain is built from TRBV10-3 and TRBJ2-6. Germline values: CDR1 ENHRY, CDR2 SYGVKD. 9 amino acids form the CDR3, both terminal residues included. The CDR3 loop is CAISEATGP.

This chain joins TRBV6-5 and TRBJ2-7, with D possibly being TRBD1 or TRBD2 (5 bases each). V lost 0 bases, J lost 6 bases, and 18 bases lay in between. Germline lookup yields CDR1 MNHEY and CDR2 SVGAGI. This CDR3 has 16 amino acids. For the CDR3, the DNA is TGTGCCAGCAGTTACTCTTGGGACCCGTACGTCTGCGAGCAGTACTTC. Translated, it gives CASSYSWDPYVCEQYF.

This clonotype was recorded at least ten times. The CDR3 is CAISAREGKSDTEAFF. The CDR3 region has the DNA TGTGCCATCAGTGCAAGGGAGGGGAAGAGTGACACTGAAGCTTTCTTT. The chain has TRBV10-3 and TRBJ1-1, with D possibly TRBD1 on 5 matching bases. CDR3 length equals 16 residues. The germline CDR1 and CDR2 sequences are ENHRY and SYGVKD. V was cut by 4 bases and J by 3 bases, with 18 bases left in between.

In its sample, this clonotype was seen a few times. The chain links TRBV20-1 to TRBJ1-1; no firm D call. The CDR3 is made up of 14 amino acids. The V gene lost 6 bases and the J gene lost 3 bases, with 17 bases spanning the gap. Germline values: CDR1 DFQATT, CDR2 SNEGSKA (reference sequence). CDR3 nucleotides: TGCAGTGCCGAAGGTTCGGCCATGGACACTGAAGCTTTCTTT. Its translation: CSAEGSAMDTEAFF.

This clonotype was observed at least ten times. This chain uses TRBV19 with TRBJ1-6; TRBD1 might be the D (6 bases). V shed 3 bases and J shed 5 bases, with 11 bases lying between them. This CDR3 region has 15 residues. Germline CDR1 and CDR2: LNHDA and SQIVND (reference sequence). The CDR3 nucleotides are TGTGCCAGTAGTATCTTCCGGGGGCATAATTCACCCCTCCACTTT. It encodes CASSIFRGHNSPLHF.

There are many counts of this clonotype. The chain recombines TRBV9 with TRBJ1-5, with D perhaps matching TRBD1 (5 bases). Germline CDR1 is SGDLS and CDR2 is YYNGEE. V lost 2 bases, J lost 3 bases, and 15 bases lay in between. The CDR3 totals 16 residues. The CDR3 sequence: CASSVSGDPSNQPQHF. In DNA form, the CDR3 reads TGTGCCAGCAGCGTTAGTGGGGACCCGTCCAATCAGCCCCAGCATTTT.

The CDR3 DNA follows: TGTGCCAGCAGCACCTCGGGCGGTAGGCGGGCTTTCTTT. Its translation is CASSTSGGRRAFF. The chain is built from TRBV11-3 and TRBJ1-1; unclear D gene. The CDR3 is made up of 13 amino acids. Germline CDR1 is SGHNT and CDR2 is YENEEA. V lost 5 bases to trimming and J lost 11 bases, with 18 bases between them.

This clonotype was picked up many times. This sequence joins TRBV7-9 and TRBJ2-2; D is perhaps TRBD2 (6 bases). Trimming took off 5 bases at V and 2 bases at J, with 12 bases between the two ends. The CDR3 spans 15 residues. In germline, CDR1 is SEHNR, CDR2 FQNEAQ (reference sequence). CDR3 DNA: TGTGCCAGCAGCCGGACTAACGGAAACACCGGGGAGCTGTTTTTT. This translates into CASSRTNGNTGELFF.

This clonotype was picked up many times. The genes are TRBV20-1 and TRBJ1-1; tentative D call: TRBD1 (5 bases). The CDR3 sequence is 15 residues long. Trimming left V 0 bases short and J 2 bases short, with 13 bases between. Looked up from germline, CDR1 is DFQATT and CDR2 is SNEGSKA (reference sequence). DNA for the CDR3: TGCAGTGCTAGAGAAGGCCACAGGCTTAACACTGAAGCTTTCTTT. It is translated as CSAREGHRLNTEAFF.

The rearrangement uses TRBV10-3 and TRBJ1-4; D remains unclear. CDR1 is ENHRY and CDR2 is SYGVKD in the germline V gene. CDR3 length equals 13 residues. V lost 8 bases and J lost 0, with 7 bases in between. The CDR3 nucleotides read TGTGCCATCCTGGGCGCAACTAATGAAAAACTGTTTTTT. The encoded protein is CAILGATNEKLFF.

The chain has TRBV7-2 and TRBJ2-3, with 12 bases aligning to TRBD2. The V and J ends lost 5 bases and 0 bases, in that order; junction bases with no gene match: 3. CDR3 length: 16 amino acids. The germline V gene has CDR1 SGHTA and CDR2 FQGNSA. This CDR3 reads CASSPGLAGSTDTQYF. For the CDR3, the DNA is TGTGCCAGCAGCCCTGGACTAGCGGGGAGCACAGATACGCAGTATTTT.

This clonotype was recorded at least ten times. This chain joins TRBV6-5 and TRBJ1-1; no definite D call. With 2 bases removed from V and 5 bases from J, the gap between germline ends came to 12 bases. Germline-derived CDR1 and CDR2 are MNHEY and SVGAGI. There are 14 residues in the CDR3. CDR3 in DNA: TGTGCCAGCAGTTACCGGGAATGGGGTACTGAAGCTTTCTTT. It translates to CASSYREWGTEAFF.

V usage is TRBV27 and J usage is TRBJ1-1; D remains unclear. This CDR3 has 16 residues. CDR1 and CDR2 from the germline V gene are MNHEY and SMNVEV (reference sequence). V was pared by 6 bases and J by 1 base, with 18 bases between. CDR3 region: CASRRTRGRPNTEAFF. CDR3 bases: TGTGCCAGCAGAAGGACTCGCGGGCGGCCGAACACTGAAGCTTTCTTT.

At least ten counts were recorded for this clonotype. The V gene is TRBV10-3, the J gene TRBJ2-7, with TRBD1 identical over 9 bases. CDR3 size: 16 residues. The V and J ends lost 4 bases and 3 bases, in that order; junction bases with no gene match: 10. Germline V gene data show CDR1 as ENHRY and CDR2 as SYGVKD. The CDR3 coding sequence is TGTGCCATCAGTGCCGGGACAGGGTTTTCCATCTACGAGCAGTACTTC. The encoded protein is CAISAGTGFSIYEQYF.

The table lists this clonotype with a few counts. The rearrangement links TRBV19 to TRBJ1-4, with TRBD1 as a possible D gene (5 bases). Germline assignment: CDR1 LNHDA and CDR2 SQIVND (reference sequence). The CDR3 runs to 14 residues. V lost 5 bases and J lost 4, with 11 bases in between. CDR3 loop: CASSLGRVNEKLFF. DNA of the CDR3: TGTGCCAGTAGTTTAGGCAGGGTTAATGAAAAACTGTTTTTT.

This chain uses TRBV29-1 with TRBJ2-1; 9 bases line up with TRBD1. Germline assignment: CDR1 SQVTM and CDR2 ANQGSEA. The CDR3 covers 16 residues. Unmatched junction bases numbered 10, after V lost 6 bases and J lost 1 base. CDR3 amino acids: CSVTTGTGHSYNEQFF. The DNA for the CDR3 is TGCAGCGTGACTACCGGGACAGGGCATTCCTACAATGAGCAGTTCTTC.